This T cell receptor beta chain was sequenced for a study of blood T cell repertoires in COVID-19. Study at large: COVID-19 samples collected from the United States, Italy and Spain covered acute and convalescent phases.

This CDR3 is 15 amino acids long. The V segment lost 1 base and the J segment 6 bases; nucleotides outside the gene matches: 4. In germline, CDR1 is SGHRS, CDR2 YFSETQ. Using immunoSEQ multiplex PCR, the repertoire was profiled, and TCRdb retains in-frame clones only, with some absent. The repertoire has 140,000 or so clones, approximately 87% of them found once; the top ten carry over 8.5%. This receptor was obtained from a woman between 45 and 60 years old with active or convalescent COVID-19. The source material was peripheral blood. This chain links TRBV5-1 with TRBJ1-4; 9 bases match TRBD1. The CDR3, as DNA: TGCGCCAGCAGCTTGACTCGGACAGGGGATGAAAAACTGTTTTTT. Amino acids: CASSLTRTGDEKLFF.